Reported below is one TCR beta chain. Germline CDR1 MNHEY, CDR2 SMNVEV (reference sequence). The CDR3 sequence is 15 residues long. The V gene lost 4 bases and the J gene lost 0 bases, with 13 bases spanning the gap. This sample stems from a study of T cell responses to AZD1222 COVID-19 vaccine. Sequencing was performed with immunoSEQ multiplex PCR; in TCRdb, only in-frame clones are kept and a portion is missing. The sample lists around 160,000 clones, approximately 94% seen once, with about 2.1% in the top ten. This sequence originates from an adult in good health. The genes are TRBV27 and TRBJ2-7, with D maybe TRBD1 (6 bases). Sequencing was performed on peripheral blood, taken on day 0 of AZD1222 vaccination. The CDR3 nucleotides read TGTGCCAGCAGTTCATGGACAGTGAGCTCCTACGAGCAGTACTTC. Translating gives CASSSWTVSSYEQYF.